The T cell receptor beta chain under discussion was sequenced for a study of cytomegalovirus exposure and HLA in healthy donors (dated by TCRdb to about 2017). Notes on the research overall: An earlier analysis of approximately 640 of the donors reported approximately 300 Gb of sequence data and about 100 million unique TCR beta sequences from roughly 200 million T cells. An earlier analysis of some 600 of the donors applied high-throughput TCR beta sequencing to assess whether each TCR beta V gene segment acted as functional or pseudogenic. To predict cytomegalovirus infection status, the study combined high-throughput TCR immunosequencing, statistical association of individual TCRs with disease status, and machine learning. A later analysis re-examined previously published TCR beta repertoires from more than 600 donors and added high-resolution HLA genotyping to investigate patterns of TCR occurrence. The study profiled the T cell repertoires of some 610 subjects by immunosequencing and related them to cytomegalovirus serostatus. Typing coverage varied by locus: roughly 629-640 donors for A, B, C, DRB1 and DQB1; roughly 560 for DQA1; nearly 610 for DPA1; roughly 450 for DPB1. The genetic ancestry cluster associated with self-reported Caucasian donors included 81% of the roughly 380 genotyped donors. Class I and class II HLA loci were covered by the typing at four-digit resolution. Four to six DR-DQ haplotypes were handled as single units for association and clustering, since linkage in the cohort was strong. Rather than drawing on any new phenotypic data, the later analysis identified candidate immune exposures from TCR beta sequences and the way those sequences occurred across donors. About 280 gigabases of sequencing data and approximately 93 million unique TCR sequences were included in an early release covering about 700 HLA-typed donors. Donor age, sex, ethnicity and CMV serostatus were compiled alongside the repertoire data. A separate validation cohort of over 95 different subjects was used in addition to the roughly 720-subject first cohort. A later genetic analysis took genome-wide SNP genotypes for about three fifths of the 666 donors and used that subset as a discovery cohort. Among 398 genotyped donors of the cohort, an average of about 240,000 unique TCR beta nucleotide sequences was sequenced per donor, of which about 18% were non-productive. The study was designed to test whether signatures of past pathogen exposure could be identified by cataloging public T cell receptors. All discovery cohort repertoires had been generated on a single sequencing platform.

Library generation was performed with the immunoSEQ multiplex PCR assay. The multiplex PCR relied on a mix of 60 forward primers for TCR Vbeta segments and 13 reverse primers for TCR Jbeta segments. A multiplex PCR assay on genomic DNA amplified the CDR3 region of rearranged TCR beta genes. On the Illumina HiSeq System, the amplified TCR beta libraries were sequenced as 87-base-pair reads. The original pipeline was this. In a later analysis, about 80 million unique TCR beta chains were counted across the approximately 640 repertoires, and around 11 million of these chains were shared by at least two donors. Raw reads were error-corrected and collapsed into unique sequences with a nearest-neighbor algorithm that merged closely related sequences to remove PCR and sequencing errors. Alignment of CDR3 sequences to IMGT reference sequences was used to assign V, D and J gene segments. Each retained sequence needed at least a six-nucleotide match to both a V gene segment and a J gene segment. Rearrangements were classified as productive when the CDR3 lacked stop codons and remained in frame with V and J, and all other rearrangements were classified as non-productive. Following IMGT convention, CDR3 was defined as the stretch from the second conserved V-encoded cysteine to the conserved J-encoded phenylalanine. In an earlier analysis of roughly 610 of the donors, sequences lacking an unambiguous match to a single V gene segment were excluded. In an earlier analysis of some 590 of the donors, V segments were called functional above 56.7% productive rearrangements and were called segregating when the between-donor standard deviation exceeded 5%. A statistical classification framework was built for diagnosing cytomegalovirus status from the catalog of TCR beta chain sequences. In a later analysis, V and J genes were assigned by comparing TCR nucleotide sequences against IMGT/GENE-DB human TR gene sequences. A later analysis assigned CDR3 sequences and most-parsimonious VDJ recombination scenarios with the TCRdist pipeline. A later analysis defined each TCR beta chain by its CDR3 amino acid sequence plus V-gene family, and excluded reads lacking a unique V-gene family. As a way to deal with suspected cross-contamination and a sequencing artifact, a later analysis dropped approximately 570 nucleotide sequences that were highly shared and had low generation probability. A later analysis calculated a clonal expansion index for each public chain from normalized within-repertoire ranks of inferred template counts. In a later analysis, generation probabilities were computed with a VDJ recombination model fitted to out-of-frame rearrangements, and the resulting probabilities were checked against IGoR. Hypergeometric tests were used in a later analysis to score TCR-TCR, TCR-HLA and TCR-CMV co-occurrence, with a repertoire-size bias correction applied to the TCR pairs. To estimate false discovery rates, a later analysis permuted the HLA or CMV assignments 20 times. In a later analysis, co-occurring TCRs were grouped with DBSCAN, and TCRdist sequence similarity was added when clustering was performed within HLA-allele-positive subsets. Co-occurrence clustering excluded repertoires with fewer than 30,000 or more than 120,000 public chains, plus five with anomalous nucleotide sharing. The table comes from immuneACCESS by way of TCRdb, which keeps in-frame sequences with V and J called. Part of the clones is missing from these tables; in studies checked, under half for an unresolved V gene and the rest for unknown reasons. V, J and clone size were drawn from that table, and D and trimming were deduced from the DNA. The sample table records approximately 77,000 clones; roughly 78% of these occur just once. The ten most abundant clones make up around 4.2% of the sample.

In total, over 600 healthy bone marrow donors made up the cohort. At the time of sampling, every cohort member was nominally healthy, though immune exposures that went unrecorded were likely present. The donor was CMV seronegative and belonged to the group of under 400 seronegative cohort members. Every donor gave a peripheral blood sample, and the peripheral blood mononuclear cells from that sample were used for TCR beta sequencing. Genomic DNA was extracted from the blood cell samples with the Qiagen DNeasy Blood Extraction Kit. The germline V gene (reference sequence) sets CDR1 to SEHNR and CDR2 to FQNEAQ. For this chain, trimming is 4 bases at the V end and 4 bases at the J end, and the number of junction bases without a gene match is 12. Inclusive of the bounding cysteine and phenylalanine, the CDR3 is 19 residues long. Just the 57-base CDR3 DNA is kept, in frame starting at base 1. Beyond this particular receptor, the publication reports: A later analysis reported that several top co-occurrence clusters appeared linked to parvovirus B19, influenza, CMV and Epstein-Barr virus. Cytomegalovirus status was reported to be diagnosed by the classifier with high specificity and sensitivity in both the original and validation cohorts. A cluster of highly shared sequence variants was judged likely to be a technical artifact of the sequencing pipeline. In a later genetic analysis, fewer N-insertions in productive TCRs were reported among donors in an Asian-associated ancestry cluster than the roughly 700-donor mean. Three of the identified cytomegalovirus-associated TCR beta chains were confirmed in vitro to be specific for cytomegalovirus antigens. In an earlier analysis of around 500 of the donors, most TCR beta V segments appeared in productive rearrangements about 87% or about 30% of the time, broadly matching IMGT annotations. For the cohort, immune exposure information was limited to CMV serostatus. When HLA alleles, especially DR and DQ, strongly co-occurred, attributing TCR associations to individual alleles was difficult. The study listed approximately 160 TCR beta chains as associated with cytomegalovirus. A later analysis found that TCR association rates varied across HLA loci, with DRB1 alleles showing the most associated TCRs and HLA-C alleles the fewest. The authors suggested that the approach could potentially be extended to other disease states and immunological phenotypes. Presence/absence analyses assumed roughly uniform sequencing depth across donors, an assumption that may not hold. The 87-base-pair reads could not distinguish some IMGT-functional V segments, including TRBV6-2 and TRBV6-3, so those segments were excluded. Most TCR sequences were seen in very few donors, while some public TCRs were found in many individuals. The earlier analysis of some 540 of the donors excluded fewer than 20 rarely observed V segments, including chromosome 9 orphons, because counts were too low. A later analysis found that HLA-associated TCR beta chains were more clonally expanded and had lower generation probabilities than equally common non-associated chains. This cohort had only TCR beta chains sequenced, and the lack of alpha or paired-chain data limited which features could be detected. Correlated functional status among segregating V segments might reflect linkage disequilibrium, but an unknown experimental factor could not be ruled out. According to a later analysis, most CMV-associated TCR beta chains appeared to be HLA-restricted, and the HLA associations seemed to be driven largely by CMV exposure. A later analysis associated some 17,000 TCR beta sequences with specific HLA alleles at a false discovery rate of 0.05. Because some donors lacked HLA typing at each locus, the association tests relied only on the typed subset. A further reported finding was that TCR beta sequences accurately predicted the HLA-A and HLA-B alleles for most subjects in the first cohort. An association between a missense DCLRE1C variant and V-gene and J-gene trimming of TCR beta chains was found in a later genetic analysis and replicated in an independent cohort.

A note on this clone: It lacks a known antigen. No base qualities exist here, and no much larger clone lies one base off it.

Sequencing was performed on PBMCs. The sequence came from a man aged 35-49 years in good health and CMV-seronegative. Rearrangement joined TRBV7-9 to TRBJ2-1, with 14 bases matching TRBD2. CDR3 protein: CASSSIGLAGGSHYNEQFF. At the DNA level, the sequence is TGTGCCAGCAGCTCTATAGGACTAGCGGGAGGCTCCCATTACAATGAGCAGTTCTTC.